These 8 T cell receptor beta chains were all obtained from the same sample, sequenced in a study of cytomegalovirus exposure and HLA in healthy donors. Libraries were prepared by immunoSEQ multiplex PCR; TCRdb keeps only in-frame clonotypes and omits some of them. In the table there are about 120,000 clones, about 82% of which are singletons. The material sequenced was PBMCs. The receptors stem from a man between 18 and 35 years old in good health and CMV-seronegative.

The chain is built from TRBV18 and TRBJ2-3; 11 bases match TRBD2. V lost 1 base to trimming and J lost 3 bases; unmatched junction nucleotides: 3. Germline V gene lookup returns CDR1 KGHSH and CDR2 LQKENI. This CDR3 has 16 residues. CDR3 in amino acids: CASSPLAGGKTDTQYF. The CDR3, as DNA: TGTGCCAGCTCACCACTAGCGGGAGGGAAGACAGATACGCAGTATTTT.

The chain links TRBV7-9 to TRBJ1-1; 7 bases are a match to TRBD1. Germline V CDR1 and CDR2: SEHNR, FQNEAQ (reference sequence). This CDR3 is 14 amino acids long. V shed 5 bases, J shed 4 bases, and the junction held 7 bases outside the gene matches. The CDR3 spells CASSLRGQITEAFF. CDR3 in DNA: TGTGCCAGCAGCCTGCGGGGACAGATCACTGAAGCTTTCTTT.

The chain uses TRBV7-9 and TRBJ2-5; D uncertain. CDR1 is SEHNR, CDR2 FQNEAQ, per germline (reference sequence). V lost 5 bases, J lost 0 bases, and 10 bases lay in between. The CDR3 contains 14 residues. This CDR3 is CASSRQPYQETQYF. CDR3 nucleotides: TGTGCCAGCAGCCGACAACCGTACCAAGAGACCCAGTACTTC. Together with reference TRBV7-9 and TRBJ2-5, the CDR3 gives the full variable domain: DTGVSQNPRHKITKRGQNVTFRCDPISEHNRLYWYRQTLGQGPEFLTYFQNEAQLEKSRLLSDRFSAERPKGSFSTLEIQRTEQGDSAMYLCASSRQPYQETQYFGPGTRLLVL.

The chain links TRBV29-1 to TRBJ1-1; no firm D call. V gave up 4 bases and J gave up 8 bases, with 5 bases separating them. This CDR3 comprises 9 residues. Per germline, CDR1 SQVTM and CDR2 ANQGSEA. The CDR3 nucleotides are TGCAGCGTTGGGCAGGAAGCTTTCTTT. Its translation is CSVGQEAFF.

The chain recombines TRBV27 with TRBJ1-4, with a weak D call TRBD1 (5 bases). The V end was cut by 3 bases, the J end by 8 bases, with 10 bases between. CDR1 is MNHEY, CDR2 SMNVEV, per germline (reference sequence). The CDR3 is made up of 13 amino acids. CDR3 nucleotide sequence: TGTGCCAGCAGTTTCGGGGGGGACGAAAAACTGTTTTTT. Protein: CASSFGGDEKLFF.

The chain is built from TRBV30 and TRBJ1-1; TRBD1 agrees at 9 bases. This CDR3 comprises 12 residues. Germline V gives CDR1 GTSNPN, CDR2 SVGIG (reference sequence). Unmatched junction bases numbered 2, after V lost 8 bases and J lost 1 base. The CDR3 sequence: CAGQGTNTEAFF. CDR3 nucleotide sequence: TGTGCCGGACAGGGGACGAACACTGAAGCTTTCTTT.

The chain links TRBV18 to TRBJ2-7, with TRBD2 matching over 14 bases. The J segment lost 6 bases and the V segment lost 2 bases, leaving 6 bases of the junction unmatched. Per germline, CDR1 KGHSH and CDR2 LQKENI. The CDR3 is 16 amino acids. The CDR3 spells CASSPNPTSGRGEQYF. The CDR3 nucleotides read TGTGCCAGCTCACCAAACCCGACTAGCGGGAGGGGCGAGCAGTACTTC.

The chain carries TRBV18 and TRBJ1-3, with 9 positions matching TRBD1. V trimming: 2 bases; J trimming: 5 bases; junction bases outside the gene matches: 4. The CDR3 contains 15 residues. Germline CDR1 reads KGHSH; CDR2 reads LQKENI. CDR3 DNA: TGTGCCAGCTCACCAACGGGACAGGGACGAAACACCATATATTTT. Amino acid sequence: CASSPTGQGRNTIYF.